The TCR beta chain described here comes from a study of PD-1 and CTLA-4 blockade in melanoma. With 6 bases removed from V and 1 base from J, the gap between germline ends came to 9 bases. CDR1 and CDR2 from the germline V gene are MNHEY and SVGAGI. This CDR3 contains 13 residues. TCRdb keeps only in-frame clones here, not all; method: immunoSEQ multiplex PCR. This table holds roughly 16,000 clones, around 72% found once. The sequencing used CD8+ T cells from peripheral blood, collected before anti-PD-1 treatment. The genes are TRBV6-5 and TRBJ2-5, with a tentative D call TRBD1 (6 bases). This receptor was identified in a human donor with melanoma. CDR3 coding DNA: TGTGCCAGCAGCGCGGACAGCCAAGAGACCCAGTACTTC. Translation gives CASSADSQETQYF.